The 25 T cell receptor beta chains below were found in one sample sequenced in a study of blood T cell repertoires in COVID-19. This table comes from immunoSEQ multiplex PCR, and its TCRdb copy is limited to in-frame clones, with some not included. The sample lists about 55,000 clones; 86% were seen once. Sequenced: peripheral blood. These receptors originate from a man at least 80 years old with acute or convalescent COVID-19.

This chain uses TRBV7-2 with TRBJ2-7, with no clear D. Germline V gene sequence: CDR1 SGHTA, CDR2 FQGNSA. This CDR3 contains 12 residues. V lost 1 base to trimming and J lost 3 bases, with 4 bases between them. This CDR3 is CASSLDYYEQYF. The CDR3 DNA sequence: TGTGCCAGCAGCTTAGACTACTACGAGCAGTACTTC.

The gene calls are TRBV19 and TRBJ2-1; 14 bases agree with TRBD2. This CDR3 region has 18 residues. V trimming: 5 bases; J trimming: 6 bases; junction bases outside the gene matches: 12. Germline CDR1 and CDR2: LNHDA and SQIVND (reference sequence). The CDR3 nucleotides are TGTGCCAGTAGTCCCGGACTAGCGGGGGGACCTTCCCCCAATGAGCAGTTCTTC. This translates into CASSPGLAGGPSPNEQFF. The full variable domain, with the rest looked up from reference TRBV19 and TRBJ2-1, is DGGITQSPKYLFRKEGQNVTLSCEQNLNHDAMYWYRQDPGQGLRLIYYSQIVNDFQKGDIAEGYSVSREKKESFPLTVTSAQKNPTAFYLCASSPGLAGGPSPNEQFFGPGTRLTVL.

V and J are TRBV9 and TRBJ2-7, with a tentative D call TRBD1 (6 bases). Per the germline V gene, CDR1 is SGDLS and CDR2 is YYNGEE. V was pared by 3 bases and J by 0 bases, with 13 bases between. The CDR3 runs 15 residues. CDR3 protein: CASSETGSSSYEQYF. CDR3 nucleotide sequence: TGTGCCAGCAGCGAGACAGGTTCCAGCTCCTACGAGCAGTACTTC.

The CDR3 DNA reads TGTGCCAGCAGCCAAGTTTCCCAGGGGGGCACAGATACGCAGTATTTT. Protein: CASSQVSQGGTDTQYF. The rearrangement links TRBV4-2 to TRBJ2-3; 7 nucleotides align to TRBD1. Germline assignment: CDR1 LGHNA and CDR2 YNFKEQ. The CDR3 covers 16 residues. The trim removed 1 base at V and 1 base at J, leaving 5 bases unmatched.

The chain carries TRBV3-1 (or the pseudogene TRBV3-2) and TRBJ2-7, with D perhaps TRBD1 (5 bases). The germline V gene encodes CDR1 LGHDT and CDR2 YNNKEL (reference sequence). The CDR3 is 15 residues long. Trimming cost V 0 bases and J 2 bases, with 11 bases left between them. The CDR3 here is CASSQDGQGTYEQYF. For the CDR3, the DNA is TGTGCCAGCAGCCAAGATGGGCAGGGTACCTACGAGCAGTACTTC.

This clone was observed a few times. The chain carries TRBV6-2 or TRBV6-3 and TRBJ2-7, with TRBD1 matching 8 bases. The CDR3 runs to 13 residues. The trim removed 4 bases at V and 6 bases at J, leaving 5 bases unmatched. Germline loops: CDR1 MNHEY, CDR2 SVGEGT. The CDR3 sequence: CASSSGQGGEQYF. As DNA, the CDR3 is TGTGCCAGCAGTTCCGGACAGGGAGGCGAGCAGTACTTC.

V usage is TRBV14 and J usage is TRBJ1-3; D might be TRBD1 (6 bases). Germline assignment: CDR1 SGHDN and CDR2 FVKESK. CDR3 size: 14 residues. V gave up 4 bases and J gave up 2 bases, with 9 bases separating them. In DNA, the CDR3 is TGTGCCAGCAGCCGAACAGGGACTGGAAACACCATATATTTT. Translating gives CASSRTGTGNTIYF.

CDR3 sequence (DNA): TGTGCCATCCTAGGGACAGCAAATGAAAAACTGTTTTTT. This translates into CAILGTANEKLFF. The chain uses TRBV18 and TRBJ1-4, with TRBD1 matching over 7 bases. The CDR3 is 13 amino acids. The germline gives CDR1 KGHSH, CDR2 LQKENI. V shed 10 bases and J 5 bases; nucleotides not matched to a gene: 7.

The rearrangement links TRBV3-1 (or the pseudogene TRBV3-2) to TRBJ2-3; D not resolved. The germline V gene encodes CDR1 LGHDT and CDR2 YNNKEL (reference sequence). Trimming removed 1 base at V and 1 base at J, with 9 bases between. There are 15 residues in the CDR3. CDR3 bases: TGTGCCAGCAGCCAAGGATCCCTACGCACAGATACGCAGTATTTT. Protein sequence: CASSQGSLRTDTQYF.

The V gene is TRBV6-6, the J gene TRBJ2-1, with 8 bases that match TRBD1. CDR3 length: 16 amino acids. Germline loops: CDR1 MNHNY, CDR2 SVGAGI (reference sequence). Unmatched junction bases numbered 10, after V lost 5 bases and J lost 4 bases. The CDR3 coding sequence is TGTGCCAGCAGTCGAACCCTGACAGGGGCGTACAATGAGCAGTTCTTC. This gives the protein CASSRTLTGAYNEQFF.

CDR3 sequence: CSASGGTSGLLSYNEQFF. CDR3 coding DNA: TGCAGTGCTAGTGGTGGGACTAGCGGGCTCCTCTCCTACAATGAGCAGTTCTTC. The chain carries TRBV20-1 and TRBJ2-1, with 12 bases that match TRBD2. Losses at the gene ends were 3 bases for V and 0 bases for J; bases not matched to a gene: 9. Germline CDR1 and CDR2: DFQATT and SNEGSKA (reference sequence). This CDR3 is built from 18 residues.

This clone was picked up a small number of times. This sequence joins TRBV18 and TRBJ2-7; the match to TRBD1 covers 8 bases. CDR1 KGHSH and CDR2 LQKENI come from the germline V gene. V was clipped by 1 base and J by 3 bases; unmatched bases: 2. This CDR3 has 14 residues. The CDR3, as DNA: TGTGCCAGCTCACCACAAGACAGGGGCTACGAGCAGTACTTC. The encoded protein is CASSPQDRGYEQYF.

V gene TRBV5-5 combines with J gene TRBJ2-3; D possibly corresponds to TRBD2 (7 bases). The CDR3 has 16 amino acids. The V end was cut by 1 base, the J end by 2 bases, with 14 bases between. Germline loops: CDR1 SGHKS, CDR2 YYEKEE (reference sequence). DNA for the CDR3: TGTGCCAGCAGCTTGTTAGGGGGGGCCAACACAGATACGCAGTATTTT. Translating it yields CASSLLGGANTDTQYF.

This rearrangement joins TRBV4-2 to TRBJ2-3; 15 bases fit TRBD2. This CDR3 region has 19 residues. In germline, CDR1 is LGHNA, CDR2 YNFKEQ. V trimming: 0 bases; J trimming: 3 bases; junction bases outside the gene matches: 7. Written as DNA, the CDR3 is TGTGCCAGCAGCCAAGATTCTCAGGGACTAGCGGGGGGTACAGATACGCAGTATTTT. Translated: CASSQDSQGLAGGTDTQYF.

This sequence joins TRBV19 and TRBJ1-5; D is possibly TRBD1 (5 bases). Germline V gene sequence: CDR1 LNHDA, CDR2 SQIVND (reference sequence). V gave up 7 bases and J gave up 0 bases, with 16 bases separating them. The CDR3 runs to 16 residues. CDR3 in DNA: TGTGCCAGTATCGGGCTGGGGCAGGTTAGCAATCAGCCCCAGCATTTT. The encoded protein is CASIGLGQVSNQPQHF.

The chain joins TRBV7-2 to TRBJ1-2; D is uncertain. CDR3 length: 14 amino acids. V lost 2 bases to trimming and J lost 4 bases, with 11 bases between them. CDR1 and CDR2 from the germline V gene are SGHTA and FQGNSA. The CDR3 here is CASSLLAKLYGYTF. The CDR3 DNA reads as TGTGCCAGCAGCTTACTCGCGAAGCTCTATGGCTACACCTTC.

The chain recombines TRBV11-2 with TRBJ2-7; no clear D gene. The germline V gene has CDR1 SGHAT and CDR2 FQNNGV. The V gene lost 7 bases and the J gene lost 0 bases, with 7 bases spanning the gap. This CDR3 has 12 amino acids. This CDR3 reads CASTRVSYEQYF. The CDR3 bases are TGTGCCAGCACTCGCGTCTCCTACGAGCAGTACTTC.

The chain carries TRBV20-1 and TRBJ2-1, with D perhaps TRBD1 (6 bases). Trimming stripped 4 bases from V and 8 bases from J, with 9 bases between. CDR3 length: 11 residues. Per the germline V gene, CDR1 is DFQATT and CDR2 is SNEGSKA (reference sequence). The CDR3 loop reads CSATSGDEQFF. For the CDR3, the DNA is TGCAGTGCTACGTCAGGGGATGAGCAGTTCTTC.

The chain is built from TRBV9 and TRBJ2-5, with D unresolved. Looked up from germline, CDR1 is SGDLS and CDR2 is YYNGEE. Trimming removed 0 bases at V and 3 bases at J, with 9 bases between. The CDR3 contains 14 residues. This CDR3 reads CASSVGFYKETQYF. In DNA, the CDR3 is TGTGCCAGCAGCGTAGGGTTTTACAAAGAGACCCAGTACTTC.

The rearrangement joins TRBV5-1 to TRBJ2-5; D not certain. The CDR3 covers 13 residues. With 0 bases removed from V and 6 bases from J, the gap between germline ends came to 9 bases. Germline values: CDR1 SGHRS, CDR2 YFSETQ. CDR3 DNA sequence: TGCGCCAGCAGCTTGGGAGGCGAGCAGACCCAGTACTTC. This encodes CASSLGGEQTQYF.

This chain links TRBV3-1 (or the pseudogene TRBV3-2) with TRBJ2-6; 9 bases fit TRBD1. CDR3 length: 17 residues. V was pared by 6 bases and J by 0 bases, with 6 bases of the junction left unmatched. Germline V CDR1 and CDR2: LGHDT, YNNKEL (reference sequence). In nucleotides, the CDR3 is TGTGCCAGCAGTCGGGGACAGGGAAGCTCTGGGGCCAACGTCCTGACTTTC. Amino acid sequence: CASSRGQGSSGANVLTF.

The rearrangement links TRBV19 to TRBJ2-4; D possibly corresponds to TRBD2 (7 bases). This CDR3 region has 14 residues. V shed 11 bases and J shed 0 bases, with 14 bases lying between them. The germline CDR1 and CDR2 sequences are LNHDA and SQIVND (reference sequence). The CDR3: CASRGGIAKNIQYF. The CDR3 DNA follows: TGTGCCTCAAGGGGGGGAATAGCCAAAAACATTCAGTACTTC.

The genes are TRBV5-1 and TRBJ2-1, with TRBD1 matching over 8 bases. CDR1 and CDR2 from the germline V gene are SGHRS and YFSETQ. V was pared by 4 bases and J by 3 bases, with 3 bases of the junction left unmatched. This CDR3 is 14 amino acids long. The CDR3 sequence is CASSLDRGYNEQFF. The CDR3 bases are TGCGCCAGCAGCCTCGACAGGGGCTACAATGAGCAGTTCTTC.

V and J are TRBV4-3 and TRBJ1-6; TRBD1 might be the D (5 bases). The CDR3 contains 17 residues. The germline V and J ends were trimmed by 0 bases and 9 bases, with 18 bases remaining between them. Per germline, CDR1 LGHNA and CDR2 YSLEER. The CDR3 sequence is CASSQDQGRWQRSPLHF. In DNA, the CDR3 is TGCGCCAGCAGCCAAGATCAGGGCCGGTGGCAGCGTTCACCCCTCCACTTT.

This rearrangement joins TRBV7-4 to TRBJ2-3, with a weak D call TRBD2 (5 bases). The V gene's germline CDR1 is SGHVT and CDR2 SQSDAQ. The length of the CDR3 is 16 residues. Deletions cut 3 bases from V and 0 bases from J, with 13 bases between. The CDR3 DNA reads TGTGCCAGCAGCTTTCGACTAACACCTAGCACAGATACGCAGTATTTT. Amino acid sequence: CASSFRLTPSTDTQYF.